The 18 T cell receptor beta chains below were found in one sample sequenced in a study of cytomegalovirus exposure and HLA in healthy donors. Repertoires were generated with immunoSEQ multiplex PCR, while TCRdb's copy carries only in-frame clones and drops some. The repertoire includes more than 250,000 clones, about nine tenths of them detected once, and more than 0.9% sits in the top ten. The specimen was PBMCs. The receptors come from a woman aged 25 to 45 in good health and CMV-seropositive.

The gene calls are TRBV28 and TRBJ2-7, with D perhaps TRBD2 (5 bases). The V and J ends lost 0 bases and 0 bases respectively, with 6 bases between them. The CDR3 is made up of 14 amino acids. Germline V lookup: CDR1 MDHEN, CDR2 SYDVKM. The CDR3 nucleotides are TGTGCCAGCAGTTTATGGGGGAGCTCCTACGAGCAGTACTTC. Translated: CASSLWGSSYEQYF.

V gene TRBV6-5 combines with J gene TRBJ2-5; D possibly corresponds to TRBD2 (6 bases). Germline V lookup: CDR1 MNHEY, CDR2 SVGAGI. The germline V and J ends were trimmed by 0 bases and 5 bases, with 10 bases remaining between them. CDR3 length equals 14 residues. CDR3 DNA sequence: TGTGCCAGCAGTTACTCGAAAGGGAGGGAGACCCAGTACTTC. Encoded protein: CASSYSKGRETQYF.

The V and J genes are TRBV13 and TRBJ2-7, with D perhaps TRBD1 or TRBD2 (5 bases each). The germline CDR1 and CDR2 sequences are PRHDT and FYEKMQ (reference sequence). The CDR3 consists of 16 residues. The V gene lost 6 bases and the J gene lost 6 bases, with 24 bases spanning the gap. Here the CDR3 reads CASSFTGTAQGPEQYF. Written as DNA, the CDR3 is TGTGCCAGCAGTTTCACCGGGACCGCCCAAGGTCCCGAGCAGTACTTC.

The chain combines TRBV6-6 with TRBJ2-3; D remains unclear. CDR1 MNHNY and CDR2 SVGAGI come from the germline V gene (reference sequence). The CDR3 consists of 13 residues. V shed 7 bases and J shed 3 bases, with 11 bases lying between them. CDR3 in amino acids: CASNLGRTDTQYF. The CDR3 DNA is TGTGCCAGCAACCTTGGGCGAACAGATACGCAGTATTTT.

This clone was observed once. This chain joins TRBV5-1 and TRBJ2-5, with 7 bases matching TRBD1. V was clipped by 5 bases and J by 2 bases; unmatched bases: 9. The CDR3 covers 15 residues. Germline V gene sequence: CDR1 SGHRS, CDR2 YFSETQ. The DNA for the CDR3 is TGCGCCAGCAGAAACTCGGGACAGCCTCAAGAGACCCAGTACTTC. The encoded protein is CASRNSGQPQETQYF.

This clone was detected a few times. The rearrangement links TRBV5-1 to TRBJ2-7, with 7 bases identical to TRBD1. The germline V gene has CDR1 SGHRS and CDR2 YFSETQ. With V trimmed by 2 bases and J by 5 bases, 7 bases remained unmatched. CDR3 size: 14 residues. CDR3 DNA: TGCGCCAGCAGCTTCGGACAGGTGGACAACGAGCAGTACTTC. This codes for CASSFGQVDNEQYF.

V gene TRBV7-7 combines with J gene TRBJ2-3; tentatively, D is TRBD1 (6 bases). The CDR3 covers 13 residues. The germline gives CDR1 SSHAT, CDR2 FNYEAQ (reference sequence). V lost 1 base to trimming and J lost 6 bases, with 8 bases between them. The CDR3 reads CASSLGGRDTQYF. CDR3 sequence (DNA): TGTGCCAGCAGCTTAGGGGGGCGTGATACGCAGTATTTT.

The gene calls are TRBV28 and TRBJ1-1; D gene unclear. Germline lookup yields CDR1 MDHEN and CDR2 SYDVKM. The CDR3 covers 12 residues. V shed 11 bases and J shed 1 base, with 11 bases lying between them. CDR3 in DNA: TGTGCCGCCGGGCGGTCGAACACTGAAGCTTTCTTT. It is translated as CAAGRSNTEAFF.

The rearrangement links TRBV19 to TRBJ1-4; unclear D gene. The germline V and J ends were trimmed by 0 bases and 0 bases, with 14 bases remaining between them. Looked up from germline, CDR1 is LNHDA and CDR2 is SQIVND (reference sequence). The CDR3 covers 18 residues. Written as DNA, the CDR3 is TGTGCCAGTAGTATAGATCCCGGCAGCCGTGCAACTAATGAAAAACTGTTTTTT. Residues: CASSIDPGSRATNEKLFF.

The gene calls are TRBV5-1 and TRBJ2-1, with no clear D. The CDR3 loop spans 15 amino acids. Germline V gene sequence: CDR1 SGHRS, CDR2 YFSETQ. V was clipped by 0 bases and J by 4 bases, with 11 bases between them. The CDR3 region has the DNA TGCGCCAGCAGCTTGGCCCTGGAGAGGTACAATGAGCAGTTCTTC. Its protein is CASSLALERYNEQFF. The whole variable domain, remainder taken from reference TRBV5-1 and TRBJ2-1, is KAGVTQTPRYLIKTRGQQVTLSCSPISGHRSVSWYQQTPGQGLQFLFEYFSETQRNKGNFPGRFSGRQFSNSRSEMNVSTLELGDSALYLCASSLALERYNEQFFGPGTRLTVL.

The rearrangement uses TRBV14 and TRBJ2-2; 11 bases align to TRBD2. The junction had 19 bases not matched to a gene; V was cut back by 8 bases and J by 5 bases. Per germline, CDR1 SGHDN and CDR2 FVKESK. The CDR3 consists of 19 residues. The CDR3 is CASLNASGRHRVKTGELFF. The CDR3 DNA is TGTGCCAGCCTAAACGCTAGCGGGAGGCACCGTGTTAAGACCGGGGAGCTGTTTTTT.

The genes are TRBV4-1 and TRBJ2-3, with a tentative D call TRBD2 (6 bases). V was clipped by 2 bases and J by 0 bases, with 18 bases between them. The CDR3 has 18 amino acids. The germline V gene encodes CDR1 MGHRA and CDR2 YSYEKL. This CDR3 reads CASSQTLILGTSTDTQYF. The DNA for the CDR3 is TGCGCCAGCAGCCAAACCCTCATCCTGGGGACTAGCACAGATACGCAGTATTTT.

The chain links TRBV2 to TRBJ2-7; D is ambiguous. The CDR3 has 15 amino acids. Germline V lookup: CDR1 SNHLY, CDR2 FYNNEI. Deletions cut 4 bases from V and 4 bases from J, with 17 bases between. Here the CDR3 DNA reads TGTGCCAGCAGTGTTGATGGCAGCCTGGGATACGAGCAGTACTTC. Translating it yields CASSVDGSLGYEQYF. Drawing the rest from reference TRBV2 and TRBJ2-7, the complete variable domain is EPEVTQTPSHQVTQMGQEVILRCVPISNHLYFYWYRQILGQKVEFLVSFYNNEISEKSEIFDDQFSVERPDGSNFTLKIRSTKLEDSAMYFCASSVDGSLGYEQYFGPGTRLTVT.

Worth noting for this clone: Additional DNA sequences in this sample encode the identical CDR3. The chain carries TRBV19 and TRBJ2-1, with 7 bases identical to TRBD2. The CDR3 sequence is 15 residues long. Germline V gene lookup returns CDR1 LNHDA and CDR2 SQIVND (reference sequence). With 3 bases clipped from V and 2 bases from J, the junction kept 4 bases outside the gene matches. CDR3 loop: CASSIGLAAYNEQFF. CDR3 sequence (DNA): TGTGCCAGTAGTATTGGGCTAGCGGCCTACAATGAGCAGTTCTTC.

This clone was detected a few times. The V gene is TRBV5-6, the J gene TRBJ2-1, with a tentative D call TRBD2 (6 bases). The germline V gene has CDR1 SGHDT and CDR2 YYEEEE. Deletions cut 1 base from V and 5 bases from J, with 13 bases between. The CDR3 contains 15 residues. This CDR3 is CASSLLGGGDNEQFF. The CDR3 bases are TGTGCCAGCAGCTTGTTGGGGGGTGGTGACAATGAGCAGTTCTTC.

This sequence joins TRBV18 and TRBJ2-5, with D perhaps matching TRBD2 (6 bases). This CDR3 is 14 amino acids long. Germline V CDR1 and CDR2: KGHSH, LQKENI. With 6 bases removed from V and 1 base from J, the gap between germline ends came to 12 bases. This chain's CDR3 is CASSYSGLQETQYF. In nucleotides, the CDR3 is TGTGCCAGCTCCTACTCGGGACTCCAAGAGACCCAGTACTTC.

CDR3 bases: TGTGCCAGCAGTTTGGCAGGTCAGGGTATCGAGCAGTACTTC. It is translated as CASSLAGQGIEQYF. The V gene is TRBV27, the J gene TRBJ2-7, with a possible D match to TRBD1 (5 bases). CDR3 size: 14 residues. Per germline, CDR1 MNHEY and CDR2 SMNVEV (reference sequence). The V end was cut by 3 bases, the J end by 6 bases, with 15 bases between.

This sequence joins TRBV4-3 and TRBJ2-5, with TRBD2 matching 9 bases. The length of the CDR3 is 14 residues. Unmatched junction bases numbered 5, after V lost 4 bases and J lost 5 bases. Germline CDR1 LGHNA, CDR2 YSLEER. The CDR3 DNA reads TGCGCCAGCAGCCCCGGGACTAGCACGGAGACCCAGTACTTC. It encodes CASSPGTSTETQYF.